These 6 T cell receptor beta chains were sequenced from one sample in a study of T cell responses to AZD1222 COVID-19 vaccine. The assay was immunoSEQ multiplex PCR, and TCRdb's table has in-frame clones only and misses some. Here the sample spans 100,000 to 150,000 clones, approximately 88% being singletons. This sample comprised peripheral blood, obtained on day 0 of AZD1222 vaccination. The receptor source for this set is an adult in good health.

A single count supports this clone. The rearrangement links TRBV6-5 to TRBJ1-1; D call uncertain. V was trimmed by 0 bases and J by 3 bases, leaving 11 bases between them. The CDR3 runs to 15 residues. From germline, CDR1 is MNHEY and CDR2 SVGAGI. The CDR3 bases are TGTGCCAGCAGTTACTCCGCGGGTCGCTACACTGAAGCTTTCTTT. It specifies CASSYSAGRYTEAFF.

The genes are TRBV24-1 and TRBJ2-3, with D possibly being TRBD2 (5 bases). Germline assignment: CDR1 KGHDR and CDR2 SFDVKD. V lost 0 bases, J lost 2 bases, and 11 bases lay in between. CDR3 size: 16 residues. The DNA of the CDR3 is TGTGCCACCAGTGATTTGGGAGGCAGGAACACAGATACGCAGTATTTT. It yields the protein CATSDLGGRNTDTQYF.

The chain has TRBV13 and TRBJ2-1, with D unresolved. Germline CDR1 reads PRHDT; CDR2 reads FYEKMQ (reference sequence). Trimming shortened V by 3 bases and J by 9 bases, and 6 bases separated the two germline ends. The CDR3 spans 11 residues. This CDR3 is CASSFRVEQFF. DNA for the CDR3: TGTGCCAGCAGCTTCCGGGTTGAGCAGTTCTTC.

This chain uses TRBV9 with TRBJ2-1; TRBD2 is a possible D gene (5 bases). V lost 0 bases and J 2 bases, leaving 9 bases between the germline ends. From germline, CDR1 is SGDLS and CDR2 YYNGEE. CDR3 length: 15 amino acids. CDR3 residues: CASSVAGITYNEQFF. The CDR3 coding sequence is TGTGCCAGCAGCGTAGCGGGGATCACCTACAATGAGCAGTTCTTC.

The chain combines TRBV10-3 with TRBJ1-2, with 7 bases that match TRBD1. V gave up 2 bases and J gave up 3 bases; unmatched junction bases: 6. The germline gives CDR1 ENHRY, CDR2 SYGVKD. The CDR3 loop spans 15 amino acids. The CDR3 bases are TGTGCCATCAGTGAGCTGACAGGGAGCGACTATGGCTACACCTTC. Translated: CAISELTGSDYGYTF.

V is TRBV7-8 and J is TRBJ1-1, with D unresolved. CDR3 length: 18 residues. Trimming removed 3 bases from V and 1 base from J, with 21 bases in between. Germline V gene sequence: CDR1 SGHVS, CDR2 FQNEAQ. For the CDR3, the DNA is TGTGCCAGCAGCTTGAAAGCCGGAAGGGCTTTGGGGAACACTGAAGCTTTCTTT. Protein sequence: CASSLKAGRALGNTEAFF.